These 13 T cell receptor beta chains originate from one sample sequenced in a study of blood T cell repertoires in COVID-19. Only in-frame clones appear in the TCRdb table, and some are missing; sequencing was by immunoSEQ multiplex PCR. Of about 440,000 clones listed, roughly 87% are singletons. The sample comprised PBMCs or T cells enriched from blood (not recorded which). These receptors were taken from a man aged 18 to 30 who had recovered from COVID-19.

For the CDR3, the DNA is TGTGCCAGCAGTGAAAGCTTCTGGGCGGGCGGCAGCAATGAGCAGTTCTTC. Its protein is CASSESFWAGGSNEQFF. V and J are TRBV2 and TRBJ2-1, with D perhaps TRBD2 (5 bases). The CDR3 runs to 17 residues. V was clipped by 2 bases and J by 6 bases, with 20 bases between them. Germline-derived CDR1 and CDR2 are SNHLY and FYNNEI.

This clone was detected only once. Its ends do not fully match the called genes, so a read error is possible. The chain links TRBV5-4 to TRBJ1-2, with 7 nucleotides matching TRBD1. This CDR3 spans 14 amino acids. The germline V gene has CDR1 SGHNT and CDR2 YYREEE (reference sequence). The CDR3 DNA reads TGTGCCAGCACCTTGGGGCAGGGGGGTTCCGACTACACCTTC. This gives the protein CASTLGQGGSDYTF.

The rearrangement links TRBV11-3 to TRBJ2-3, with 13 bases aligning to TRBD2. The CDR3 is made up of 16 amino acids. Germline V gives CDR1 SGHNT, CDR2 YENEEA. With V trimmed by 4 bases and J by 1 base, 2 bases remained unmatched. The CDR3, as DNA: TGTGCCAGCAGCTGGGGACTAGCGGGACGCACAGATACGCAGTATTTT. Residues: CASSWGLAGRTDTQYF.

The chain joins TRBV25-1 to TRBJ1-4, with D unresolved. CDR1 MGHDK and CDR2 SYGVNS come from the germline V gene. The CDR3 has 12 residues. Trimming pared 1 base from V and 11 bases from J, leaving 8 bases between. CDR3 loop: CASSESLGKLFF. The CDR3 DNA reads as TGTGCCAGCAGTGAATCCCTTGGCAAACTGTTTTTT.

The V call is TRBV20-1, the J call TRBJ1-1; D might be TRBD1 (5 bases). V lost 3 bases and J 5 bases, leaving 16 bases between the germline ends. The CDR3 is 14 residues long. CDR1 is DFQATT, CDR2 SNEGSKA, per germline (reference sequence). CDR3 loop: CSASLWGVGTEAFF. CDR3 sequence (DNA): TGCAGTGCTAGTCTTTGGGGGGTAGGGACTGAAGCTTTCTTT.

This rearrangement joins TRBV6-5 to TRBJ1-5, with D possibly being TRBD1 (5 bases). The CDR3 length is 13 residues. Germline V gene sequence: CDR1 MNHEY, CDR2 SVGAGI. The germline V and J ends were trimmed by 6 bases and 3 bases, with 9 bases remaining between them. The CDR3 coding sequence is TGTGCCAGCAGCGACAGTTTCAATCAGCCCCAGCATTTT. The encoded protein is CASSDSFNQPQHF.

Note on this clone: The same CDR3 also results from other DNA sequences found in this sample. The chain has TRBV5-1 and TRBJ2-3; 7 nucleotides align to TRBD1. The CDR3 spans 14 residues. Germline V gene sequence: CDR1 SGHRS, CDR2 YFSETQ. V was clipped by 4 bases and J by 3 bases; unmatched bases: 5. For the CDR3, the DNA is TGCGCCAGCAGCCTGGGGACAGTGACAGATACGCAGTATTTT. Translating gives CASSLGTVTDTQYF.

The rearrangement joins TRBV6-5 to TRBJ2-1, with 9 bases matching TRBD1. CDR1 and CDR2 (germline): MNHEY, SVGAGI. Trimming removed 4 bases from V and 9 bases from J; junction bases left unmatched: 7. This CDR3 has 14 residues. CDR3 coding DNA: TGTGCCAGCAGTTGGGGACAGGGAGGGCGTGAGCAGTTCTTC. Protein: CASSWGQGGREQFF.

The genes are TRBV6-5 and TRBJ1-1; D remains unclear. There are 14 residues in the CDR3. Germline loops: CDR1 MNHEY, CDR2 SVGAGI. V gave up 0 bases and J gave up 11 bases, with 16 bases separating them. In DNA form, the CDR3 reads TGTGCCAGCAGTTACTCGATAGTAGTTGGTATTGCTTTCTTT. Protein: CASSYSIVVGIAFF.

V is TRBV24-1 and J is TRBJ2-1; tentative D call: TRBD2 (6 bases). Germline-derived CDR1 and CDR2 are KGHDR and SFDVKD. This CDR3 spans 16 amino acids. V gave up 1 base and J gave up 3 bases, with 12 bases separating them. The CDR3: CATSDLNPAGYNEQFF. The CDR3 DNA follows: TGTGCCACCAGTGATTTAAACCCAGCGGGCTACAATGAGCAGTTCTTC.

This chain joins TRBV5-1 and TRBJ2-5, with D perhaps TRBD2 (7 bases). This CDR3 comprises 16 residues. Looked up from germline, CDR1 is SGHRS and CDR2 is YFSETQ. Trimming removed 6 bases at V and 2 bases at J, with 20 bases between. In DNA form, the CDR3 reads TGCGCCAGCACCCATGGGGGCGGGGGATATCAAGAGACCCAGTACTTC. The encoded protein is CASTHGGGGYQETQYF.

This clone was seen a single time. This chain connects TRBV11-3 to TRBJ2-1; weak D call: TRBD1 (6 bases). The CDR3 is 14 residues long. The V end was cut by 1 base, the J end by 5 bases, with 9 bases between. CDR1 is SGHNT, CDR2 YENEEA, per germline. The CDR3 protein is CASSLAAGDNEQFF. CDR3 in DNA: TGTGCCAGCAGCTTAGCGGCAGGGGACAATGAGCAGTTCTTC. Based on the CDR3 plus reference TRBV11-3 and TRBJ2-1, the full variable domain is EAGVVQSPRYKIIEKKQPVAFWCNPISGHNTLYWYLQNLGQGPELLIRYENEEAVDDSQLPKDRFSAERLKGVDSTLKIQPAELGDSAVYLCASSLAAGDNEQFFGPGTRLTVL.

The V and J genes are TRBV2 and TRBJ1-1; D is perhaps TRBD1 (6 bases). V lost 4 bases to trimming and J lost 3 bases, with 9 bases between them. Germline V CDR1 and CDR2: SNHLY, FYNNEI. CDR3 size: 13 residues. The chain's CDR3 is CASSGTAYTEAFF. As DNA, the CDR3 is TGTGCCAGCAGTGGGACAGCCTACACTGAAGCTTTCTTT.